This T cell receptor (beta chain) was found in a study of blood T cell repertoires in COVID-19. Overall study: The United States, Italy and Spain supplied acute and convalescent COVID-19 samples. The cDNA or gDNA used as material had been derived from T cells, B-cell-depleted T cells, or PBMCs.

The CDR3 is made up of 13 amino acids. Germline lookup yields CDR1 MNHEY and CDR2 SVGEGT. Trimming took off 6 bases at V and 1 base at J, with 10 bases between the two ends. Per the original data handling: Reference gene primer amplification gave nucleated cell count estimates. TCRdb keeps only in-frame clones here, not all; method: immunoSEQ multiplex PCR. V and J calls plus clone size are reproduced from that table; the DNA served to infer D and trimming. The data contain about 210,000 clones, more than 75% of them singletons. Sequencing input: peripheral blood. This TCR derives from a woman aged 35 to 49 with acute or convalescent COVID-19. This chain links TRBV6-2 or TRBV6-3 with TRBJ2-7, with D perhaps matching TRBD2 (6 bases). The DNA of the CDR3 is TGTGCCAGCAGCCGGGCGGGGTCCTACGAGCAGTACTTC. Amino acids: CASSRAGSYEQYF.